Given below is one T cell receptor beta chain in context. Which antigen it targets is not known. Base qualities are missing; no much larger clone stands one base away. The data were obtained in a study of vaccination and CD4 T cells after COVID-19 (dated by TCRdb to the early 2020s). For the study in its entirety: Convalescent patients had a positive SARS-CoV-2 result on nasal swab PCR, and of these patients, some ten had mild disease and one had severe disease. The convalescent cohort comprised six males and four females, including two Hispanic individuals, seven Caucasians, two Asians and one multiracial person. Participants received two doses of either the Pfizer-BioNTech BNT162b2 vaccine (n=8) or the Moderna mRNA-1273 vaccine (n=2). Post-COVID blood samples from convalescent patients were collected a median of approximately 93 days after diagnosis, with a range of 35 to 161 days. The time from the second vaccine dose to post-vaccine blood sampling had a median of roughly 72 days and ranged from about 14 to 250 days. In over 8 COVID-19 convalescent patients and 4 infection-naive healthy vaccine recipients, researchers compared the spike-specific CD4+ TCR repertoire from before mRNA vaccination with the repertoire from after.

Receptor amplification or capture employed PCR. The sequencer listed for this sample is Illumina iSeq 100. For the original study's pipeline: Non-productive sequences were removed, and CDR3s that did not start with C, did not end with F or W, or were shorter than 7 amino acids were discarded. CDR3 homology was assessed with Levenshtein distances (stringdist) and unrooted phylogenetic trees (ape) in R version 3.6.1. TCRdb passed the public sequencing reads through fastp at Q25 and MiXCR, retaining productive beta sequences. A single entry per CDR3 protein holds the most common genes and DNA from its merged rows. The V and J calls were determined by TCRdb, not by the authors. Here the sample has 20,000 to 25,000 distinct CDR3 sequences; around 58% occur a single time. 1.1% of the sample lies in the top ten. Positive SARS-CoV-2 PCR tests in the convalescent patients dated from March to December 2020, before Alpha, Beta and Delta variants emerged in the United States. Ficoll-Paque Plus gradient centrifugation was used to isolate PBMCs from whole blood, and the isolated PBMCs were then either used fresh or cryopreserved at -140C.

The CDR3, cysteine through phenylalanine, is 15 amino acids long. Only the CDR3 DNA stays, 45 bases, in frame from base 1. The germline V gene encodes CDR1 MNHNS and CDR2 SASEGT. The germline V end is reduced by 5 bases and the J end by 3 bases; junction bases left unmatched: 8. Findings and caveats that apply to the study as a whole: Of the vaccine-specific clones in convalescent patients, 304 of 307, or nearly all, reacted only to SARS-CoV-2 spike and did not cross-react with common cold coronaviruses. Among convalescent patients, a median roughly 90% of the SARS-CoV-2-reactive clones seen after vaccination appeared only after vaccination, which suggests priming specific to the vaccine. Although the median number of SARS-CoV-2-reactive clonotypes went up from fewer than 25 after infection to some 40 after vaccination, the increase was not significant. Relatively few convalescent patients were included in the study, and early timepoints after natural infection were not analyzed.

This TCR derives from a human donor who had recovered from COVID-19. The sample was CD4+ T cells from blood, taken before SARS-CoV-2 vaccination. The rearranged chain carries TRBV6-1 and TRBJ2-7; 9 central nucleotides agree with TRBD1. CDR3 region: CASSRQGGNLYEQYF. Here is the DNA: TGTGCCAGCAGTAGACAGGGGGGCAACCTCTACGAGCAGTACTTC.